A single sample gave rise to the 30 T cell receptor beta chains below, sequenced in a study of blood T cell repertoires in COVID-19. Data came from immunoSEQ multiplex PCR; TCRdb stores just in-frame clones and leaves some out. The sample carries 50,000 to 70,000 clones, roughly 70% recorded once. The sample consisted of PBMCs or T cells enriched from blood (not recorded which). All receptors derive from a woman aged 55-75 years who had been exposed to COVID-19.

The chain has TRBV5-1 and TRBJ1-2; perhaps TRBD1 as D (5 bases). The V gene lost 4 bases and the J gene lost 4 bases, with 11 bases spanning the gap. From germline, CDR1 is SGHRS and CDR2 YFSETQ. The CDR3 loop spans 13 amino acids. Here the CDR3 reads CASSPDSSYGYTF. The CDR3 DNA sequence: TGCGCCAGCAGCCCTGACAGTAGCTATGGCTACACCTTC.

The chain joins TRBV15 to TRBJ2-7; 9 bases match TRBD1. The germline V gene has CDR1 LNHNV and CDR2 YYDKDF (reference sequence). The V and J ends lost 1 base and 5 bases, in that order; junction bases with no gene match: 6. This CDR3 has 15 residues. The CDR3 region is CATSRAGTGLHEQYF. The CDR3 DNA reads TGTGCCACCAGCAGAGCTGGGACAGGGCTCCACGAGCAGTACTTC. Complete variable domain (other parts from reference TRBV15 and TRBJ2-7): DAMVIQNPRYQVTQFGKPVTLSCSQTLNHNVMYWYQQKSSQAPKLLFHYYDKDFNNEADTPDNFQSRRPNTSFCFLDIRSPGLGDTAMYLCATSRAGTGLHEQYFGPGTRLTVT.

This clone was picked up one time. The chain recombines TRBV6-2 or TRBV6-3 with TRBJ1-6; the match to TRBD1 covers 7 bases. The CDR3 contains 16 residues. Trimming took 2 bases from V and 5 from J; bases not matched to a gene: 6. CDR1 is MNHEY and CDR2 is SVGEGT in the germline V gene. CDR3 amino acids: CASSYPRQGDNSPLHF. As DNA, the CDR3 is TGTGCCAGCAGTTACCCGCGGCAGGGGGATAATTCACCCCTCCACTTT.

J is TRBJ2-1 and V is TRBV27; D possibly corresponds to TRBD1 (6 bases). V gave up 3 bases and J gave up 4 bases, with 7 bases separating them. The CDR3 has 13 residues. Germline lookup yields CDR1 MNHEY and CDR2 SMNVEV (reference sequence). CDR3 in amino acids: CASSLGAYNEQFF. As DNA, the CDR3 is TGTGCCAGCAGTTTGGGGGCGTACAATGAGCAGTTCTTC.

This sequence joins TRBV19 and TRBJ2-7, with D perhaps TRBD1 (5 bases). Germline V gene lookup returns CDR1 LNHDA and CDR2 SQIVND (reference sequence). The CDR3 loop spans 15 amino acids. Trimming left V 4 bases short and J 7 bases short, with 20 bases between. CDR3 sequence reads: CASSTPGFSRGEQYF. The CDR3 DNA follows: TGTGCCAGTAGTACCCCAGGATTTTCAAGGGGAGAGCAGTACTTC.

The gene calls are TRBV19 and TRBJ2-3; the match to TRBD1 covers 8 bases. The V gene end was trimmed by 5 bases and the J gene end by 4 bases; junction bases not matched to a gene: 5. Germline V gene lookup returns CDR1 LNHDA and CDR2 SQIVND (reference sequence). The CDR3 covers 14 residues. CDR3 residues: CASSPRGPPDTQYF. In nucleotides, the CDR3 is TGTGCCAGTAGTCCCAGGGGGCCCCCAGATACGCAGTATTTT. The full variable domain, completed using reference TRBV19 and TRBJ2-3, is DGGITQSPKYLFRKEGQNVTLSCEQNLNHDAMYWYRQDPGQGLRLIYYSQIVNDFQKGDIAEGYSVSREKKESFPLTVTSAQKNPTAFYLCASSPRGPPDTQYFGPGTRLTVL.

This chain links TRBV6-5 with TRBJ1-4; D is undetermined. Germline V gene data show CDR1 as MNHEY and CDR2 as SVGAGI. The CDR3 spans 15 residues. V was clipped by 5 bases and J by 6 bases, with 16 bases between them. The CDR3 DNA sequence: TGTGCCAGCAGTAGAACACGGGTTATTGATGAAAAACTGTTTTTT. This encodes CASSRTRVIDEKLFF.

This clone has more than one count but fewer than ten. This chain uses TRBV6-6 with TRBJ1-3, with 7 bases that match TRBD1. The CDR3 is made up of 16 amino acids. Germline CDR1 MNHNY, CDR2 SVGAGI (reference sequence). Trimming took 4 bases from V and 0 from J; bases not matched to a gene: 6. CDR3: CASSLGQRSSGNTIYF. The CDR3 DNA reads TGTGCCAGCAGTTTGGGACAGAGGAGCTCTGGAAACACCATATATTTT.

The chain couples TRBV3-1 (or the pseudogene TRBV3-2) to TRBJ1-1; 8 bases line up with TRBD1. This CDR3 contains 15 residues. V trimming: 4 bases; J trimming: 1 base; junction bases outside the gene matches: 5. CDR1 is LGHDT and CDR2 is YNNKEL in the germline V gene (reference sequence). CDR3 sequence reads: CASSPTGDRNTEAFF. DNA of the CDR3: TGTGCCAGCAGCCCGACAGGGGACCGGAACACTGAAGCTTTCTTT.

The chain combines TRBV3-1 (or the pseudogene TRBV3-2) with TRBJ1-1, with D unclear. The CDR3 spans 14 residues. Trimming cost V 1 base and J 1 base, with 7 bases left between them. Per germline, CDR1 LGHDT and CDR2 YNNKEL (reference sequence). The CDR3 is CASSQGHTNTEAFF. For the CDR3, the DNA is TGTGCCAGCAGCCAAGGGCATACGAACACTGAAGCTTTCTTT.

This rearrangement joins TRBV3-1 (or the pseudogene TRBV3-2) to TRBJ2-1, with a weak D call TRBD2 (6 bases). The ends were cut back, 0 bases at V and 6 bases at J, with 18 bases in the middle. The germline V gene has CDR1 LGHDT and CDR2 YNNKEL (reference sequence). The CDR3 is 17 amino acids. The CDR3: CASSQDSGQAKCNEQFF. CDR3 DNA: TGTGCCAGCAGCCAAGATAGCGGCCAGGCGAAGTGCAATGAGCAGTTCTTC.

Concerning this clone itself: This sample also contains other DNA sequences that code for the same CDR3. This rearrangement joins TRBV4-3 to TRBJ2-3, with 10 bases matching TRBD2. Germline V lookup: CDR1 LGHNA, CDR2 YSLEER. V lost 4 bases and J lost 0; bases outside the gene matches: 1. The CDR3 runs 15 residues. The CDR3 loop is CASSPTSGSTDTQYF. DNA for the CDR3: TGCGCCAGCAGCCCGACTAGCGGGAGCACAGATACGCAGTATTTT.

This chain links TRBV5-1 with TRBJ2-3, with 7 nucleotides matching TRBD2. CDR3 length: 16 residues. V shed 4 bases, J shed 3 bases, and the junction held 11 bases outside the gene matches. CDR1 and CDR2 from the germline V gene are SGHRS and YFSETQ. As DNA, the CDR3 is TGCGCCAGCAGCCCCGGAGGTGGGGGAGGGACAGATACGCAGTATTTT. Its protein product is CASSPGGGGGTDTQYF.

This clone was recorded a few times. The chain uses TRBV30 and TRBJ1-2; D might be TRBD1 (5 bases). This CDR3 contains 13 residues. CDR1 and CDR2 (germline): GTSNPN, SVGIG (reference sequence). Trimming cost V 3 bases and J 6 bases, with 14 bases left between them. CDR3 region: CAWRRGSSHGYTF. Here the CDR3 DNA reads TGTGCCTGGAGGCGGGGCAGTAGTCATGGCTACACCTTC. Based on the CDR3 plus reference TRBV30 and TRBJ1-2, the full variable domain is SQTIHQWPATLVQPVGSPLSLECTVEGTSNPNLYWYRQAAGRGLQLLFYSVGIGQISSEVPQNLSASRPQDRQFILSSKKLLLSDSGFYLCAWRRGSSHGYTFGSGTRLTVV.

The V call is TRBV14, the J call TRBJ1-1; D remains ambiguous. CDR3 length: 16 residues. Between the trimmed V and J ends, which lost 5 bases and 1 base, there was a span of 17 bases. The V gene's germline CDR1 is SGHDN and CDR2 FVKESK. CDR3 amino acids: CASSLRTPRGNTEAFF. CDR3 bases: TGTGCCAGCAGCTTAAGGACGCCCCGGGGGAACACTGAAGCTTTCTTT.

The chain carries TRBV5-4 and TRBJ2-1; TRBD2 matches at 7 bases. Germline trimming cut 1 base from V and 5 bases from J; bases unmatched to any gene: 9. The germline gives CDR1 SGHNT, CDR2 YYREEE (reference sequence). CDR3 length equals 16 residues. The CDR3 reads CASSLRASGEDNEQFF. The CDR3 nucleotides are TGTGCCAGCAGCTTGCGAGCGAGCGGGGAGGACAATGAGCAGTTCTTC.

The rearrangement links TRBV19 to TRBJ1-2; TRBD1 aligns across 7 bases. Germline-derived CDR1 and CDR2 are LNHDA and SQIVND (reference sequence). J lost 7 bases, V lost 6 bases, and 8 bases had no gene match. The CDR3 covers 13 residues. The CDR3 loop reads CASSRDRAGGYTF. The CDR3 DNA reads TGTGCCAGTAGCCGCGACAGGGCCGGTGGCTACACCTTC.

V gene TRBV30 combines with J gene TRBJ1-2, with D possibly matching TRBD1 (5 bases). V lost 0 bases and J lost 4, with 12 bases in between. The length of the CDR3 is 14 residues. From germline, CDR1 is GTSNPN and CDR2 SVGIG (reference sequence). CDR3 nucleotide sequence: TGTGCCTGGAGTGTAGTTGGGGCCCCCTATGGCTACACCTTC. This encodes CAWSVVGAPYGYTF.

This chain uses TRBV5-1 with TRBJ1-5; no firm D call. The ends were cut back, 4 bases at V and 0 bases at J, with 8 bases in the middle. CDR1 and CDR2 (germline): SGHRS, YFSETQ. CDR3 size: 14 residues. The CDR3 protein is CASSLAPSNQPQHF. In DNA, the CDR3 is TGCGCCAGCAGCCTCGCGCCTAGCAATCAGCCCCAGCATTTT.

V is TRBV28 and J is TRBJ1-3, with a weak D call TRBD1 (6 bases). Germline V gene data show CDR1 as MDHEN and CDR2 as SYDVKM. Trimming stripped 9 bases from V and 4 bases from J, with 7 bases between. The CDR3 is 11 residues long. The CDR3 coding sequence is TGTGCCAGTGGGGGCGGAAACACCATATATTTT. Translated, it gives CASGGGNTIYF.

The V and J genes are TRBV29-1 and TRBJ1-2, with 12 bases fitting TRBD1. Trimming at V came to 5 bases and at J to 14 bases, leaving 15 bases not matched to a gene. Germline CDR1 SQVTM, CDR2 ANQGSEA. CDR3 length: 14 residues. The CDR3: CSVLLRGDRGRSTF. The CDR3 DNA is TGCAGCGTTCTCCTTCGTGGGGACAGGGGGCGAAGTACCTTC.

This clone was seen more than once but under ten times. The rearrangement links TRBV30 to TRBJ2-7, with TRBD1 matching 7 bases. CDR3 length: 13 residues. The germline gives CDR1 GTSNPN, CDR2 SVGIG (reference sequence). Unmatched junction bases numbered 7, after V lost 5 bases and J lost 3 bases. CDR3 amino acids: CAWERGGDYEQYF. DNA for the CDR3: TGTGCCTGGGAACGAGGGGGCGACTACGAGCAGTACTTC. Together with reference TRBV30 and TRBJ2-7, the CDR3 gives the full variable domain: SQTIHQWPATLVQPVGSPLSLECTVEGTSNPNLYWYRQAAGRGLQLLFYSVGIGQISSEVPQNLSASRPQDRQFILSSKKLLLSDSGFYLCAWERGGDYEQYFGPGTRLTVT.

V gene TRBV5-1 combines with J gene TRBJ1-6; TRBD1 is a possible D gene (6 bases). This CDR3 is built from 15 residues. Between the trimmed V and J ends, which lost 0 bases and 6 bases, there was a span of 10 bases. CDR1 and CDR2 from the germline V gene are SGHRS and YFSETQ. The chain's CDR3 is CASSLEGGFNSPLHF. DNA of the CDR3: TGCGCCAGCAGCTTGGAGGGGGGGTTTAATTCACCCCTCCACTTT. Full variable domain (remainder filled in from reference TRBV5-1 and TRBJ1-6): KAGVTQTPRYLIKTRGQQVTLSCSPISGHRSVSWYQQTPGQGLQFLFEYFSETQRNKGNFPGRFSGRQFSNSRSEMNVSTLELGDSALYLCASSLEGGFNSPLHFGNGTRLTVT.

The chain carries TRBV11-2 and TRBJ2-4, with unresolved D. Trimming left V 0 bases short and J 0 bases short, with 15 bases between. The CDR3 spans 18 residues. Germline V CDR1 and CDR2: SGHAT, FQNNGV. The CDR3 bases are TGTGCCAGCAGCTTAGAGTTCATAGGTACAGCAGCCAAAAACATTCAGTACTTC. As protein: CASSLEFIGTAAKNIQYF.

This chain connects TRBV19 to TRBJ1-5; D might be TRBD1 (6 bases). Germline values: CDR1 LNHDA, CDR2 SQIVND (reference sequence). The length of the CDR3 is 17 residues. Trimming pared 9 bases from V and 0 bases from J, leaving 21 bases between. DNA for the CDR3: TGTGCCAGCCAAGGGGGGGGCCTTAGATCTAGCAATCAGCCCCAGCATTTT. It encodes CASQGGGLRSSNQPQHF.

This chain uses TRBV14 with TRBJ1-1, with D maybe TRBD1 (6 bases). CDR3 length: 14 amino acids. The germline V and J ends were trimmed by 5 bases and 5 bases, with 15 bases remaining between them. Germline CDR1 is SGHDN and CDR2 is FVKESK. The CDR3, as DNA: TGTGCCAGCAGCTATACAGGGATTGGGACTGAAGCTTTCTTT. It encodes CASSYTGIGTEAFF.

In this sample, this clone turned up many times. The chain employs TRBV11-2 and TRBJ2-7; TRBD2 is a possible D gene (7 bases). The CDR3 runs to 15 residues. The V and J ends lost 1 base and 10 bases respectively, with 20 bases between them. Germline loops: CDR1 SGHAT, CDR2 FQNNGV. The CDR3 coding sequence is TGTGCCAGCAGCTTAGTACGGGGGGCGCGCAAGGATCAGTACTTC. It yields the protein CASSLVRGARKDQYF.

This clone came up a few times. The rearrangement uses TRBV27 and TRBJ1-5, with 9 bases identical to TRBD1. Germline CDR1 reads MNHEY; CDR2 reads SMNVEV (reference sequence). The CDR3 is made up of 15 amino acids. Trimming cost V 6 bases and J 3 bases; bases outside gene matches: 6. The CDR3 spells CASRGQGGNNQPQHF. Written as DNA, the CDR3 is TGTGCCAGCAGGGGACAGGGAGGAAACAATCAGCCCCAGCATTTT.

V usage is TRBV30 and J usage is TRBJ2-1; 15 bases map to TRBD2. Germline lookup yields CDR1 GTSNPN and CDR2 SVGIG (reference sequence). V shed 1 base, J shed 3 bases, and the junction held 7 bases outside the gene matches. CDR3 length: 18 residues. The CDR3 reads CAWSAGLAGGPDYNEQFF. In DNA, the CDR3 is TGTGCCTGGAGTGCAGGACTAGCGGGAGGGCCCGACTACAATGAGCAGTTCTTC.

V is TRBV7-2 and J is TRBJ2-1; 7 nucleotides line up with TRBD2. The germline CDR1 and CDR2 sequences are SGHTA and FQGNSA. V shed 5 bases, J shed 3 bases, and the junction held 7 bases outside the gene matches. CDR3 length equals 15 residues. The CDR3: CASSPMSGNYNEQFF. For the CDR3, the DNA is TGTGCCAGCAGCCCCATGAGCGGGAACTACAATGAGCAGTTCTTC. The variable domain in full, with the rest retrieved from reference TRBV7-2 and TRBJ2-1, is GAGVSQSPSNKVTEKGKDVELRCDPISGHTALYWYRQSLGQGLEFLIYFQGNSAPDKSGLPSDRFSAERTGGSVSTLTIQRTQQEDSAVYLCASSPMSGNYNEQFFGPGTRLTVL.